This entry describes one T cell receptor (beta chain). Its specificity is unknown. The entry originates in a study of shared clonotypes between healthy human individuals. Study results and caveats: The study found lower generation probabilities in non-shared clonotypes than in those shared by all four donors. Larger richness was generally estimated for naive than memory subsets.

Here immunoSEQ multiplex PCR was the method, and the copy in TCRdb shows in-frame clones only, minus some. The table has 500,000 or so clones, about 96% seen once; the top ten hold around 0.067%. Germline V gene sequence: CDR1 MNHNY, CDR2 SVGAGI (reference sequence). V lost 5 bases to trimming and J lost 5 bases, with 13 bases between them. The CDR3 loop spans 13 amino acids. J is TRBJ2-7 and V is TRBV6-6, with D tentatively TRBD1 (5 bases). The sequence was obtained from a woman in her thirties in good health. The specimen was naive CD4+ T cells sorted from blood. Subset in this sample: CD45RA+ positively selected. Here the CDR3 reads CASSPQKGDEQYF. The CDR3 DNA is TGTGCCAGCAGTCCGCAAAAAGGGGACGAGCAGTACTTC.